This T cell receptor (beta chain) comes out of a study of cytomegalovirus exposure and HLA in healthy donors. As for the study in general: Later analysis reported that the approximately 110 validation repertoires shared the platform of the roughly 700 first-cohort repertoires.

Whole-study results and caveats: Altogether, about 160 TCR beta chains were recorded as cytomegalovirus-associated.

Here immunoSEQ multiplex PCR was the method, and the copy in TCRdb shows in-frame clones only, minus some. The table records about 130,000 clones, approximately 95% of them present only once. A remark on this clone: What it recognizes is unknown.

Sequences were obtained from PBMCs. The sequence came from a man aged 18 to 29 in good health and CMV-seronegative.

Here the CDR3 reads CASSGQGMGEQYF. The CDR3 DNA follows: TGTGCCAGCTCGGGACAGGGGATGGGCGAGCAGTACTTC. The chain carries TRBV2 and TRBJ2-7; 10 nucleotides align to TRBD1. Trimming cost V 8 bases and J 6 bases; bases outside gene matches: 7. CDR1 SNHLY and CDR2 FYNNEI come from the germline V gene. This CDR3 region has 13 residues. Based on the CDR3 plus reference TRBV2 and TRBJ2-7, the full variable domain is EPEVTQTPSHQVTQMGQEVILRCVPISNHLYFYWYRQILGQKVEFLVSFYNNEISEKSEIFDDQFSVERPDGSNFTLKIRSTKLEDSAMYFCASSGQGMGEQYFGPGTRLTVT.